These T cell receptor beta chains were read from a single sample in a study of regulatory T cells in long-lasting Graves disease. TCRdb reprocessed the multiplex PCR reads via MiXCR and lists one record per CDR3 protein. This sample carries hundreds of thousands of distinct CDR3 sequences, roughly 15% of them seen once, and the ten largest clones take about 8.2%. Separately, the same data were catalogued under a study of T cells in Graves' hyperthyroidism and ophthalmopathy.

The sequenced sample was peripheral blood mononuclear cells (PBMCs), obtained at new diagnosis, from a patient treated with antithyroid drugs. These receptors all come from a woman between 40 and 55 years old with Graves disease. Each CDR3 is given with its conserved first and last residue. The D gene is left open where the match is weak. Size tells how often a clone was seen (once, few, many) or the class of an expanded clone, and some rows leave it out.

clone size	V gene	J gene	D gene	CDR3 protein	CDR3 DNA
few	TRBV19	TRBJ1-5	.	CASSIEQVGYNQPQHF	TGTGCCAGTAGTATAGAACAGGTTGGGTACAATCAGCCCCAGCATTTT
many	TRBV12-3/TRBV12-4	TRBJ2-2	.	CASSLELAWNTGELFF	TGTGCCAGCAGTTTAGAGCTAGCGTGGAACACCGGGGAGCTGTTTTTT
many	TRBV27	TRBJ2-7	TRBD2	CASSPGLAGFSYEQYF	TGTGCCAGCAGCCCGGGACTAGCGGGATTTTCCTACGAGCAGTACTTC
many	TRBV11-3	TRBJ2-1	.	CASSRGHEQFF	TGTGCCAGCAGCCGAGGACATGAGCAGTTCTTC
.	TRBV5-6	TRBJ1-2	TRBD1	CASSPGQGIVSYTF	TGTGCCAGCAGCCCCGGACAGGGGATAGTGAGCTACACCTTC
.	TRBV5-6	TRBJ2-1	.	CASSPHERLYNEQFF	TGTGCCAGCAGCCCTCACGAAAGACTCTACAATGAGCAGTTCTTC
few	TRBV14	TRBJ2-5	.	CASSQKPGLQETQYF	TGTGCCAGCAGCCAGAAACCGGGACTTCAAGAGACCCAGTACTTC
many	TRBV10-3	TRBJ1-1	.	CAISGDDGEAFF	TGTGCCATCAGTGGTGATGACGGGGAGGCTTTCTTT
many	TRBV2	TRBJ1-1	.	CASSKETVMNTEAFF	TGTGCCAGCAGCAAAGAGACAGTCATGAACACTGAAGCTTTCTTT
.	TRBV4-3	TRBJ2-1	TRBD2	CASSQRGDSYNEQFF	TGCGCCAGCAGCCAGCGGGGGGACTCCTACAATGAGCAGTTCTTC
.	TRBV4-1	TRBJ2-1	.	CASSQRPPSSYNEQFF	TGCGCCAGCAGCCAAAGACCACCGAGCTCCTACAATGAGCAGTTCTTC
few	TRBV6-2/TRBV6-3	TRBJ2-6	.	CASSYGGMTNVLTF	TGTGCCAGCAGTTACGGAGGGATGACCAACGTCCTGACTTTC
many	TRBV18	TRBJ1-1	TRBD1	CASSVYRTGLGSNTEAFF	TGTGCCAGCTCAGTCTACCGGACAGGGCTTGGGTCGAACACTGAAGCTTTCTTT
.	TRBV14	TRBJ2-1	.	CASSRGLTPYNEQFF	TGTGCCAGCAGCCGTGGACTAACCCCATACAATGAGCAGTTCTTC
many	TRBV12-3/TRBV12-4	TRBJ2-1	TRBD1	CASSGDEGQGTNEQFF	TGTGCCAGCAGTGGGGATGAGGGACAGGGAACCAATGAGCAGTTCTTC
few	TRBV7-2	TRBJ2-2	.	CASSLGGIGTGELFF	TGTGCCAGCAGCTTAGGAGGGATCGGCACCGGGGAGCTGTTTTTT
few	TRBV29-1	TRBJ1-1	.	CSVDWQSNTEAFF	TGCAGCGTTGATTGGCAGTCAAACACTGAAGCTTTCTTT
.	TRBV20-1	TRBJ1-4	TRBD1	CSARDSAGQGGGEKLFF	TGCAGTGCTAGAGATAGCGCGGGACAGGGGGGAGGCGAAAAACTGTTTTTT
many	TRBV7-8	TRBJ2-1	.	CASSPRRLQLYNEQFF	TGTGCCAGCAGCCCACGGCGGCTACAGCTATACAATGAGCAGTTCTTC
many	TRBV9	TRBJ2-7	TRBD1	CASSGQGAYEQYF	TGTGCCAGCAGTGGACAGGGGGCGTACGAGCAGTACTTC
.	TRBV30	TRBJ1-2	.	CAWSEGYGYTF	TGTGCCTGGTCGGAAGGGTATGGCTACACCTTC
many	TRBV20-1	TRBJ2-5	TRBD2	CSARDQTSGSGWETQYF	TGCAGTGCTAGAGATCAAACTAGCGGGTCCGGGTGGGAGACCCAGTACTTC
few	TRBV15	TRBJ2-4	.	CATSREREMTKNIQYF	TGTGCCACCAGCAGAGAGCGGGAAATGACCAAAAACATTCAGTACTTC
few	TRBV30	TRBJ2-1	.	CAWSVGTPSYEQFF	TGTGCCTGGAGTGTAGGGACGCCCTCATATGAGCAGTTCTTC